Below are 24 T cell receptor beta chains sequenced from a single sample in a study of monozygotic twins with cystic fibrosis. Here immunoSEQ multiplex PCR was the method, and the copy in TCRdb shows in-frame clones only, minus some. This table has just over 35,000 clones, 90% to 95% appearing once. The source material was blood. These receptors were collected from a boy aged 2 to 9 with cystic fibrosis.

The chain couples TRBV6-1 to TRBJ1-6, with D tentatively TRBD1 (6 bases). The germline CDR1 and CDR2 sequences are MNHNS and SASEGT. The V and J ends lost 2 bases and 7 bases respectively, with 12 bases between them. The CDR3 has 15 residues. CDR3 residues: CASSEQGSGNSPLHF. The CDR3 DNA reads TGTGCCAGCAGTGAACAGGGGTCGGGCAATTCACCCCTCCACTTT.

The chain carries TRBV9 and TRBJ1-6; D unclear. Trimming cost V 1 base and J 5 bases, with 7 bases left between them. Germline-derived CDR1 and CDR2 are SGDLS and YYNGEE. The CDR3 totals 14 residues. CDR3 in DNA: TGTGCCAGCAGCGTAACACCCCATAATTCACCCCTCCACTTT. Protein product: CASSVTPHNSPLHF.

The gene calls are TRBV9 and TRBJ2-2; possible D gene TRBD1, 5 bases. Trimming took off 7 bases at V and 6 bases at J, with 16 bases between the two ends. There are 14 residues in the CDR3. CDR1 and CDR2 from the germline V gene are SGDLS and YYNGEE. DNA for the CDR3: TGTGCCAGCGGCAGGGAACCCGCCCCCGGGGAGCTGTTTTTT. Translating it yields CASGREPAPGELFF.

The chain joins TRBV5-1 to TRBJ1-3; TRBD1 might be the D (5 bases). V was shortened by 0 bases and J by 0 bases, with 10 bases between the two germline ends. This CDR3 has 16 residues. Germline values: CDR1 SGHRS, CDR2 YFSETQ. The CDR3 DNA is TGCGCCAGCAGCTTGGGGACAACTACCTCTGGAAACACCATATATTTT. Translation gives CASSLGTTTSGNTIYF.

J is TRBJ2-7 and V is TRBV28; D gene ambiguous. Trimming removed 5 bases from V and 4 bases from J, with 3 bases in between. Looked up from germline, CDR1 is MDHEN and CDR2 is SYDVKM. CDR3 size: 10 residues. Here the CDR3 reads CASSRYEQYF. The CDR3 DNA is TGTGCCAGCAGTCGATACGAGCAGTACTTC.

The chain couples TRBV6-5 to TRBJ1-2; possible D gene TRBD1, 6 bases. This CDR3 is 14 amino acids long. V gave up 8 bases and J gave up 3 bases, with 16 bases separating them. Germline-derived CDR1 and CDR2 are MNHEY and SVGAGI. The CDR3 protein is CASCPTGDYYGYTF. CDR3 DNA sequence: TGTGCCAGCTGCCCGACAGGTGACTACTATGGCTACACCTTC.

Only one count was recorded for this clone. The rearrangement uses TRBV5-6 and TRBJ1-6; TRBD1 matches at 7 bases. Trimming at V came to 4 bases and at J to 7 bases, leaving 11 bases not matched to a gene. The germline V gene encodes CDR1 SGHDT and CDR2 YYEEEE. The CDR3 is made up of 16 amino acids. The CDR3: CASSPPRGASNSPLHF. CDR3 bases: TGTGCCAGCAGCCCTCCCAGGGGGGCTTCAAATTCACCCCTCCACTTT.

Here the CDR3 DNA reads TGTGCCAGTAGGATCTGGGGGACGGGCACTGAAGCTTTCTTT. This gives the protein CASRIWGTGTEAFF. The chain joins TRBV19 to TRBJ1-1; D possibly corresponds to TRBD1 (5 bases). The V gene lost 6 bases and the J gene lost 4 bases, with 15 bases spanning the gap. Per germline, CDR1 LNHDA and CDR2 SQIVND (reference sequence). CDR3 size: 14 residues.

This clone was seen a single time. This rearrangement joins TRBV15 to TRBJ1-1; 10 nucleotides line up with TRBD1. The CDR3 is made up of 14 amino acids. The V gene's germline CDR1 is LNHNV and CDR2 YYDKDF (reference sequence). The V segment lost 3 bases and the J segment 5 bases; nucleotides outside the gene matches: 3. The CDR3, as DNA: TGTGCCACCAGCAGTGACAGGGGGCCAACTGAAGCTTTCTTT. This encodes CATSSDRGPTEAFF.

This clone appeared once. As DNA, the CDR3 is TGTGCCAGCAGTTTAATAAGCGGGGAGCTGTTTTTT. Translation gives CASSLISGELFF. The chain recombines TRBV27 with TRBJ2-2; D ambiguous. CDR3 length: 12 amino acids. Germline V gene data show CDR1 as MNHEY and CDR2 as SMNVEV (reference sequence). V was clipped by 2 bases and J by 7 bases, with 5 bases between them.

The rearrangement links TRBV4-1 to TRBJ2-7, with a tentative D call TRBD2 (6 bases). Trimming took off 5 bases at V and 4 bases at J, with 12 bases between the two ends. Germline V CDR1 and CDR2: MGHRA, YSYEKL. The CDR3 consists of 13 residues. The CDR3: CASSGGDFYEQYF. The CDR3 DNA reads as TGCGCCAGCAGCGGAGGGGATTTTTACGAGCAGTACTTC.

The J gene is TRBJ2-1, the V gene TRBV25-1, with D hard to call. The length of the CDR3 is 14 residues. Trimming took 8 bases from V and 0 from J, leaving 11 bases between them. Germline V gene data show CDR1 as MGHDK and CDR2 as SYGVNS. Here the CDR3 reads CASSRTSSYNEQFF. The DNA for the CDR3 is TGTGCCAGCTCAAGGACGAGCTCCTACAATGAGCAGTTCTTC. Full variable domain (missing parts from reference TRBV25-1 and TRBJ2-1): EADIYQTPRYLVIGTGKKITLECSQTMGHDKMYWYQQDPGMELHLIHYSYGVNSTEKGDLSSESTVSRIRTEHFPLTLESARPSHTSQYLCASSRTSSYNEQFFGPGTRLTVL.

The chain uses TRBV9 and TRBJ1-2; a weak D match, TRBD1 (5 bases). Germline V gene lookup returns CDR1 SGDLS and CDR2 YYNGEE. V was trimmed by 0 bases and J by 8 bases, leaving 14 bases between them. CDR3 size: 14 residues. The DNA of the CDR3 is TGTGCCAGCAGCGTAGATAAAGGGGCAGGGGGCTACACCTTC. Translated, it gives CASSVDKGAGGYTF.

The chain has TRBV12-5 and TRBJ2-7, with TRBD2 identical over 13 bases. The trim removed 2 bases at V and 3 bases at J, leaving 19 bases unmatched. The CDR3 loop spans 21 amino acids. Germline V gene lookup returns CDR1 LGHNT and CDR2 FRNRAP. The CDR3 reads CASGLNLFGLAGAHLFYEQYF. DNA of the CDR3: TGTGCTAGTGGTTTGAACCTCTTCGGACTAGCGGGGGCCCATTTGTTCTACGAGCAGTACTTC.

The CDR3 region is CASSQGSSEAFF. In nucleotides, the CDR3 is TGTGCCAGCAGCCAAGGGAGTAGTGAAGCTTTCTTT. This sequence joins TRBV4-2 and TRBJ1-1; D is ambiguous. Between the trimmed V and J ends, which lost 1 base and 7 bases, there was a span of 7 bases. CDR1 is LGHNA and CDR2 is YNFKEQ in the germline V gene. The CDR3 runs to 12 residues.

The chain links TRBV21-1 to TRBJ1-1; the table names TRBD1, a call not compared with the DNA. TRBV21-1 is classified as a pseudogene. The CDR3 spans 17 residues. Written as DNA, the CDR3 is TGTGCCAGCAGCAAAGTAGTTTCAGGGGTCGACGACACTGAAGCTTTCTTT. Translated: CASSKVVSGVDDTEAFF.

This chain links TRBV10-3 with TRBJ2-5, with D possibly matching TRBD2 (5 bases). Trimming cost V 3 bases and J 1 base, with 12 bases left between them. The CDR3 length is 15 residues. Looked up from germline, CDR1 is ENHRY and CDR2 is SYGVKD. CDR3 amino acids: CAISDPQSGQETQYF. CDR3 DNA: TGTGCCATCAGTGATCCGCAGAGCGGCCAAGAGACCCAGTACTTC.

The V and J genes are TRBV2 and TRBJ2-7; perhaps D is TRBD1 or TRBD2 (5 bases each). The V end was cut by 0 bases, the J end by 3 bases, with 12 bases between. The CDR3 consists of 15 residues. Germline-derived CDR1 and CDR2 are SNHLY and FYNNEI. The CDR3: CASSEAGRQYYEQYF. The DNA of the CDR3 is TGTGCCAGCAGTGAAGCTGGGAGACAGTACTACGAGCAGTACTTC.

In this sample, this clone turned up a few times. The rearrangement links TRBV10-2 to TRBJ2-7; D perhaps matches TRBD1 (6 bases). Trimming took off 8 bases at V and 6 bases at J, with 17 bases between the two ends. The CDR3 sequence is 13 residues long. Germline V lookup: CDR1 WSHSY, CDR2 SAAADI. CDR3: CASGNRVAGEQYF. The DNA for the CDR3 is TGCGCCAGCGGTAACAGGGTTGCCGGCGAGCAGTACTTC.

The V and J genes are TRBV5-1 and TRBJ1-2, with D maybe TRBD1 (5 bases). Germline CDR1 and CDR2: SGHRS and YFSETQ. The CDR3 covers 16 residues. Trimming removed 3 bases from V and 0 bases from J, with 15 bases in between. CDR3: CASSYIPDSSNYGYTF. The CDR3 DNA reads TGCGCCAGCAGCTACATTCCAGACAGCTCTAACTATGGCTACACCTTC.

This sequence joins TRBV9 and TRBJ1-1, with a weak D call TRBD1 (6 bases). V gave up 0 bases and J gave up 1 base, with 10 bases separating them. The CDR3 runs to 15 residues. Germline V gene data show CDR1 as SGDLS and CDR2 as YYNGEE. The CDR3 region has the DNA TGTGCCAGCAGCGTAGAAACAGGGACGAACACTGAAGCTTTCTTT. It specifies CASSVETGTNTEAFF.

The chain joins TRBV5-1 to TRBJ1-3; D unresolved. V lost 7 bases and J lost 0, with 17 bases in between. Germline assignment: CDR1 SGHRS and CDR2 YFSETQ. This CDR3 region has 16 residues. The CDR3 DNA follows: TGCGCCAGCCTCCATCTGGCAGTCAGCTCTGGAAACACCATATATTTT. Its protein product is CASLHLAVSSGNTIYF.

The rearrangement joins TRBV27 to TRBJ1-4; a possible D gene is TRBD1 (6 bases). V was pared by 2 bases and J by 7 bases, with 11 bases between. This CDR3 contains 14 residues. The germline CDR1 and CDR2 sequences are MNHEY and SMNVEV (reference sequence). CDR3 protein: CASSLGGVREKLFF. The CDR3 DNA follows: TGTGCCAGCAGTTTAGGGGGCGTGCGTGAAAAACTGTTTTTT.

V is TRBV14 and J is TRBJ2-3; TRBD2 matches at 11 bases. Losses at the gene ends were 4 bases for V and 6 bases for J; bases not matched to a gene: 3. Germline assignment: CDR1 SGHDN and CDR2 FVKESK. The CDR3 loop spans 14 amino acids. The CDR3 DNA reads as TGTGCCAGCAGCCCTAGCGGGGGGACGGATACGCAGTATTTT. As protein: CASSPSGGTDTQYF.